This TCR beta chain was identified in a study of control samples from healthy donors and cancer patients. Profiled with immunoSEQ multiplex PCR; TCRdb holds only in-frame clones, not every one. The sample holds more than 150,000 clones, about 93% seen once. V shed 4 bases and J shed 5 bases, with 15 bases lying between them. This CDR3 has 14 amino acids. The germline V gene encodes CDR1 SGHRS and CDR2 YFSETQ. The sequence derives from a man in his late teens or twenties in good health. The sample taken for sequencing was blood. This chain joins TRBV5-1 and TRBJ1-2; D may be TRBD1 (5 bases). CDR3 protein: CASSPGGEGYGYTF. CDR3 in DNA: TGCGCCAGCAGCCCTGGTGGGGAGGGGTATGGCTACACCTTC.